Shown below are 17 T cell receptor beta chains from a single sample sequenced in a study of blood T cell repertoires in COVID-19. TCRdb's copy holds only in-frame clones and misses some; the assay was immunoSEQ multiplex PCR. Here the sample spans 7,500 to 8,500 clones, 65% to 85% being singletons. Material: peripheral blood. Receptors originate from a human donor with active COVID-19. The donor label of this sample is uncertain.

This chain connects TRBV6-8 to TRBJ2-5; 13 nucleotides line up with TRBD2. The CDR3 is 17 residues long. The junction had 11 bases not matched to a gene; V was cut back by 8 bases and J by 2 bases. Germline lookup yields CDR1 MNHGY and CDR2 SAAAGT. CDR3 sequence: CASGRRGLAGEQETQYF. CDR3 DNA: TGTGCCAGCGGACGACGAGGACTAGCGGGAGAGCAAGAGACCCAGTACTTC.

The genes are TRBV20-1 and TRBJ1-2, with D hard to call. With 3 bases removed from V and 0 bases from J, the gap between germline ends came to 5 bases. Looked up from germline, CDR1 is DFQATT and CDR2 is SNEGSKA (reference sequence). This CDR3 has 12 residues. The CDR3 loop reads CSASSANYGYTF. DNA for the CDR3: TGCAGTGCTAGTTCCGCTAACTATGGCTACACCTTC.

This chain links TRBV28 with TRBJ2-3, with TRBD2 matching 8 bases. The CDR3 is 14 amino acids. V lost 11 bases to trimming and J lost 2 bases; unmatched junction nucleotides: 9. Per the germline V gene, CDR1 is MDHEN and CDR2 is SYDVKM. CDR3 protein: CASRAGGFTDTQYF. In DNA form, the CDR3 reads TGTGCCTCCAGGGCGGGAGGCTTCACAGATACGCAGTATTTT.

The chain joins TRBV12-3 or TRBV12-4 to TRBJ1-2; tentatively, D is TRBD1 (5 bases). CDR3 length equals 13 residues. The V end lost 6 bases, the J end lost 2 bases, and 10 bases lay between the germline ends. The CDR3 region is CASRQEPNYGYTF. In DNA form, the CDR3 reads TGTGCCAGCAGACAGGAACCAAACTATGGCTACACCTTC.

V gene TRBV19 combines with J gene TRBJ2-7; 7 bases fit TRBD1. V lost 5 bases to trimming and J lost 4 bases; unmatched junction nucleotides: 8. The CDR3 is made up of 14 amino acids. Germline V gene lookup returns CDR1 LNHDA and CDR2 SQIVND (reference sequence). The CDR3 DNA follows: TGTGCCAGTAGTGTAAACAAGGGGGCGTACGAGCAGTACTTC. It codes for CASSVNKGAYEQYF.

This clone was seen a handful of times. CDR3 in DNA: TGTGCCAGCAGCCCCCCGGGGGGGCCGGGCGAGCAGTACTTC. Translation: CASSPPGGPGEQYF. The chain recombines TRBV7-9 with TRBJ2-7; 8 bases match TRBD2. V gave up 5 bases and J gave up 6 bases; unmatched junction bases: 9. The CDR3 contains 14 residues. From germline, CDR1 is SEHNR and CDR2 FQNEAQ (reference sequence).

The sample holds one count of this clone. This chain uses TRBV28 with TRBJ1-2; TRBD1 matches at 8 bases. The CDR3 length is 14 residues. Losses at the gene ends were 5 bases for V and 4 bases for J; bases not matched to a gene: 6. Per germline, CDR1 MDHEN and CDR2 SYDVKM. CDR3 in amino acids: CASSTTGDLYGYTF. Here the CDR3 DNA reads TGTGCCAGCAGTACGACAGGGGACCTCTATGGCTACACCTTC.

This chain connects TRBV5-4 to TRBJ2-5; TRBD1 agrees at 8 bases. Germline CDR1 SGHNT, CDR2 YYREEE (reference sequence). V shed 6 bases and J 10 bases; nucleotides not matched to a gene: 14. CDR3 size: 14 residues. CDR3 nucleotides: TGTGCCAGCACCAATGGGGGACAGGCCACCGACCAGTACTTC. Translated: CASTNGGQATDQYF.

The chain recombines TRBV14 with TRBJ2-1, with TRBD2 as a possible D gene (6 bases). Trimming took off 3 bases at V and 4 bases at J, with 13 bases between the two ends. Germline lookup yields CDR1 SGHDN and CDR2 FVKESK. The CDR3 covers 15 residues. Here the CDR3 reads CASSHEVAAYNEQFF. The CDR3 DNA is TGTGCCAGCAGCCACGAGGTAGCGGCTTACAATGAGCAGTTCTTC. The whole variable domain, filled in from reference TRBV14 and TRBJ2-1, reads EAGVTQFPSHSVIEKGQTVTLRCDPISGHDNLYWYRRVMGKEIKFLLHFVKESKQDESGMPNNRFLAERTGGTYSTLKVQPAELEDSGVYFCASSHEVAAYNEQFFGPGTRLTVL.

By share of the sample, this clone is large. The chain joins TRBV2 to TRBJ2-3; 7 bases are shared with TRBD1. The germline gives CDR1 SNHLY, CDR2 FYNNEI. The V gene end was trimmed by 8 bases and the J gene end by 6 bases; junction bases not matched to a gene: 8. The CDR3 is 13 residues long. The DNA for the CDR3 is TGTGCCAGCTTGCAGGGGGTGGGGGATACGCAGTATTTT. Translation gives CASLQGVGDTQYF.

By frequency in the sample, this clone is medium-sized. The chain employs TRBV30 and TRBJ1-2; 10 nucleotides match TRBD1. This CDR3 is 13 amino acids long. Germline values: CDR1 GTSNPN, CDR2 SVGIG (reference sequence). J was trimmed by 6 bases and V by 5 bases; bases with no gene match: 6. DNA for the CDR3: TGTGCCTGGGCCGGGACAGGGGTAAATGGCTACACCTTC. Its protein product is CAWAGTGVNGYTF.

The CDR3 loop is CASSSQDRDDTEAFF. CDR3 nucleotides: TGTGCCAGCAGCTCCCAAGACAGGGATGACACTGAAGCTTTCTTT. This chain joins TRBV13 and TRBJ1-1; 7 bases are a match to TRBD1. Germline V gene sequence: CDR1 PRHDT, CDR2 FYEKMQ (reference sequence). CDR3 size: 15 residues. The ends lost 4 bases at V and 3 bases at J; junction bases unmatched: 8.

This chain links TRBV5-1 with TRBJ1-2; D unresolved. V lost 0 bases, J lost 7 bases, and 13 bases lay in between. CDR1 SGHRS and CDR2 YFSETQ come from the germline V gene. This CDR3 region has 14 residues. The CDR3 here is CASSLDSPLIGYTF. The DNA of the CDR3 is TGCGCCAGCAGCTTGGACAGCCCACTCATTGGCTACACCTTC.

The chain uses TRBV27 and TRBJ2-1; 8 positions match TRBD2. CDR3 length: 21 amino acids. CDR1 and CDR2 (germline): MNHEY, SMNVEV (reference sequence). V dropped 4 bases and J dropped 2; count of bases not matched to a gene: 22. The CDR3 region has the DNA TGTGCCAGCAGTTCGGGAAGGTTTGGTACTAGCGGAGGGGTGGCCTACAATGAGCAGTTCTTC. Protein sequence: CASSSGRFGTSGGVAYNEQFF.

This clone is medium-sized. V is TRBV2 and J is TRBJ2-3; D not certain. CDR3 size: 13 residues. Trimming removed 7 bases from V and 4 bases from J, with 12 bases in between. Germline V gene lookup returns CDR1 SNHLY and CDR2 FYNNEI. CDR3 in amino acids: CASTLPPADTQYF. The CDR3 DNA is TGTGCCAGCACCCTCCCCCCCGCAGATACGCAGTATTTT. The variable domain in full, completed from reference TRBV2 and TRBJ2-3, reads EPEVTQTPSHQVTQMGQEVILRCVPISNHLYFYWYRQILGQKVEFLVSFYNNEISEKSEIFDDQFSVERPDGSNFTLKIRSTKLEDSAMYFCASTLPPADTQYFGPGTRLTVL.

CDR3 region: CSAWTGLGYTF. In DNA form, the CDR3 reads TGCAGTGCTTGGACAGGGTTGGGCTACACCTTC. The chain combines TRBV20-1 with TRBJ1-2, with 8 bases that match TRBD1. CDR1 is DFQATT and CDR2 is SNEGSKA in the germline V gene (reference sequence). The CDR3 totals 11 residues. The V segment lost 5 bases and the J segment 8 bases; nucleotides outside the gene matches: 4.

CDR3 protein: CASSPLSRPLTEAFF. DNA for the CDR3: TGTGCCAGCAGCCCTCTTTCGAGGCCCCTGACTGAAGCTTTCTTT. The V gene is TRBV5-6, the J gene TRBJ1-1; D ambiguous. The CDR3 consists of 15 residues. CDR1 is SGHDT and CDR2 is YYEEEE in the germline V gene. The ends were cut back, 4 bases at V and 5 bases at J, with 18 bases in the middle.